Listed below are T cell receptor beta chains from one sample, sequenced in a study of blood T cell repertoires in COVID-19. TCRdb's copy holds only in-frame clones and misses some; the assay was immunoSEQ multiplex PCR. The sample gives around 290,000 clones, more than 75% of which show up once; 2% to 2.5% is in the top ten. Sequenced input: PBMCs or T cells enriched from blood (not recorded which). These TCRs come from a woman in her sixties in a cohort exposed to, infected with or recovered from COVID-19 (not recorded which). Each CDR3 is given with its conserved first and last residue. D genes are given only for firm matches. Where a row states a size, it is once, few, many or the class of an expanded clone; other rows omit it.

V,J,D,length,size,CDR3,DNA
TRBV10-2,TRBJ2-7,-,11,-,CASGTTYEQYF,TGCGCCAGTGGCACTACCTACGAGCAGTACTTC
TRBV19,TRBJ1-3,-,16,few,CASSMDRAAFGNTIYF,TGTGCCAGTAGTATGGACAGAGCTGCTTTCGGAAACACCATATATTTT
TRBV6-5,TRBJ2-7,-,12,once,CAIGRVTYEQYF,TGTGCCATAGGCAGGGTAACCTACGAGCAGTACTTC
TRBV28,TRBJ1-2,TRBD1,16,-,CASSLYPRQGVYGYTF,TGTGCCAGCAGTTTATACCCCCGACAGGGAGTCTATGGCTACACCTTC
TRBV27,TRBJ2-3,-,20,-,CASSLRSLTQRPSSTDTQYF,TGTGCCAGCAGTTTAAGGTCCCTAACCCAGCGGCCAAGTAGCACAGATACGCAGTATTTT
TRBV27,TRBJ2-1,-,13,-,CASRRDIYNEQFF,TGTGCCAGCAGACGGGACATCTACAATGAGCAGTTCTTC
TRBV27,TRBJ1-5,-,16,-,CASSLGGGYGNQPQHF,TGTGCCAGCAGTTTGGGGGGGGGATATGGCAATCAGCCCCAGCATTTT
TRBV28,TRBJ2-7,-,14,-,CASVTDGSPYEQYF,TGTGCCAGCGTCACGGACGGGAGCCCCTACGAGCAGTACTTC
TRBV6-5,TRBJ1-3,-,16,-,CASSYSEADSGNTIYF,TGTGCCAGCAGTTACTCCGAGGCCGACTCTGGAAACACCATATATTTT
TRBV5-1,TRBJ2-7,-,14,few,CASSSDYSSYEQYF,TGCGCCAGCAGCTCGGACTACTCCTCCTACGAGCAGTACTTC
TRBV28,TRBJ1-5,TRBD1,15,once,CASRADRGRDQPQHF,TGTGCCAGCAGGGCCGACAGGGGGCGAGATCAGCCCCAGCATTTT